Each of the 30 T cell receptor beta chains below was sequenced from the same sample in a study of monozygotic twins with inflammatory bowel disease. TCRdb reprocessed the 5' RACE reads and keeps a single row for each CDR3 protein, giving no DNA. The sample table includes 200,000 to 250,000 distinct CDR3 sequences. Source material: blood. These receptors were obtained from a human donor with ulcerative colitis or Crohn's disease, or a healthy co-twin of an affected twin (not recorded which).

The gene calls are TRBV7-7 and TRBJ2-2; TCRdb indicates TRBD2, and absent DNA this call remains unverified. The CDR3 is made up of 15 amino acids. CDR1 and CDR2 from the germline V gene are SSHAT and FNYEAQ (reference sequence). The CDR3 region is CASTREIGFAGELFF.

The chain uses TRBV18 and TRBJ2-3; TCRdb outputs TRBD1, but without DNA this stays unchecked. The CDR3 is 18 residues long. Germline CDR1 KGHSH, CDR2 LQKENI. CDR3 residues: CASSPPRDRRGDTDTQYF.

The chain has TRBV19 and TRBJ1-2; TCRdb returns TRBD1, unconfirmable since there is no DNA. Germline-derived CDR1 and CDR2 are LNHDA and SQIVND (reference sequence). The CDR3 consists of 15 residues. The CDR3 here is CASSLGTAFNYGYTF.

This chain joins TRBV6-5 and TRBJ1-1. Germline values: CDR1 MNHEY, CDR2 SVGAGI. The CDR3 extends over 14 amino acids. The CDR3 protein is CASSYLTVGTEAFF.

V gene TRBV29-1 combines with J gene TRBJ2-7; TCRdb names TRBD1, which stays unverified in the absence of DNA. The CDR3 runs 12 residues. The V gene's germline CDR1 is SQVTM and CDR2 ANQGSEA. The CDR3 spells CSVVPWGHEQYF.

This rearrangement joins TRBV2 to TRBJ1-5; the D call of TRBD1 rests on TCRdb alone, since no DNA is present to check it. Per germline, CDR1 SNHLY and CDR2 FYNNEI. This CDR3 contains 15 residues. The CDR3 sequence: CASGTGTVSNQPQHF.

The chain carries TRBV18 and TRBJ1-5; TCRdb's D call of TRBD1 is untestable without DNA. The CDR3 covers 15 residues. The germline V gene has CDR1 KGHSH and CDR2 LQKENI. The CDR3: CASSPGPQGLWPQHF. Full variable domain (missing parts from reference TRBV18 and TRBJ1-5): NAGVMQNPRHLVRRRGQEARLRCSPMKGHSHVYWYRQLPEEGLKFMVYLQKENIIDESGMPKERFSAEFPKEGPSILRIQQVVRGDSAAYFCASSPGPQGLWPQHFGDGTRLSIL.

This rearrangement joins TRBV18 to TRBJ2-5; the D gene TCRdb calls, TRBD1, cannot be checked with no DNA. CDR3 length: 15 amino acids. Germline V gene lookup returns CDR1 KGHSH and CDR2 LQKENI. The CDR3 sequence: CASSPFGQLQETQYF.

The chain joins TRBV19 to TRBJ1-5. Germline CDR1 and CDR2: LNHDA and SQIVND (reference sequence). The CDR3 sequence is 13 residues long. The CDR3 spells CASSMFSNQPQHF.

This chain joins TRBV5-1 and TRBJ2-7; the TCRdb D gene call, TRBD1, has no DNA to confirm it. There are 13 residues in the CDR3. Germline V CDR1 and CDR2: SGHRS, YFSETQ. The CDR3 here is CASSQGTYDEQYF.

The CDR3 sequence: CASSWSGGYTDTQYF. The chain recombines TRBV7-9 with TRBJ2-3; TCRdb outputs TRBD2, but without DNA this stays unchecked. The CDR3 has 15 amino acids. Germline CDR1 is SEHNR and CDR2 is FQNEAQ (reference sequence).

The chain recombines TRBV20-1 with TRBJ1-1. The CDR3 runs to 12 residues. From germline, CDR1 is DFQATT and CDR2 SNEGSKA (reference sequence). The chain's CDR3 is CSAGQQNTEAFF.

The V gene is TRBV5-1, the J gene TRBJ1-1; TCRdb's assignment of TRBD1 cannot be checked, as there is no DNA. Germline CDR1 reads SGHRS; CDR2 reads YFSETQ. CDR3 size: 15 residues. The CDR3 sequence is CASSLERGTATEAFF.

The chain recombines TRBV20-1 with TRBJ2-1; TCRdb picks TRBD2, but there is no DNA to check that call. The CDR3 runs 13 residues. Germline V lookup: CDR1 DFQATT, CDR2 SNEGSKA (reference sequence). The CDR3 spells CSASGLGRNEQFF.

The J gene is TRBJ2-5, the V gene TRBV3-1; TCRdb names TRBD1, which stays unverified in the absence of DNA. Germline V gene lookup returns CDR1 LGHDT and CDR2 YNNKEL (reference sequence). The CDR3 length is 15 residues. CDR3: CASSPRTNYGETQYF.

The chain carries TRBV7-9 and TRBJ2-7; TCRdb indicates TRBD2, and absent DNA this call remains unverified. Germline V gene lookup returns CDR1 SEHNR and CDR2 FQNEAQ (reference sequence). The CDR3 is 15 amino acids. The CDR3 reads CASSPNSNRDQEEHF.

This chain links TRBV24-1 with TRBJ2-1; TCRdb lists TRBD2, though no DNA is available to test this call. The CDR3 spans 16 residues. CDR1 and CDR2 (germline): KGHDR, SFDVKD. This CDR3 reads CATSEGGLAGDNEQFF.

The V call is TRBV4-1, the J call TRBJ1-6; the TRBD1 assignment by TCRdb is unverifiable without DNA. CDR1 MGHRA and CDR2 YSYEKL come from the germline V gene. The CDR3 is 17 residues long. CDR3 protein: CASRTVGRRQDNSPLHF.

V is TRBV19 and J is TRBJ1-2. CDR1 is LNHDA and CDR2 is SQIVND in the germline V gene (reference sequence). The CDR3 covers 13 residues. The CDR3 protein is CATTETSNYGYTF.

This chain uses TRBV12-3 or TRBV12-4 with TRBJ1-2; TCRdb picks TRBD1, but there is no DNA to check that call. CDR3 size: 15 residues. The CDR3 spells CASSLEGGRNYGYTF.

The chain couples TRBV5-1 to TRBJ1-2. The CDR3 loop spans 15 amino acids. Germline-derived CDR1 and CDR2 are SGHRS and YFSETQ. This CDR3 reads CASSLGVENPYGYTF.

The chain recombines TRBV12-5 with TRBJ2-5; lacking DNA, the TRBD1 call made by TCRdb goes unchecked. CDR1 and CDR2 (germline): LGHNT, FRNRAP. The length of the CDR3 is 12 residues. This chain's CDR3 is CASAARGETQYF. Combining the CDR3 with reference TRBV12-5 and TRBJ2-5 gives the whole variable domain DARVTQTPRHKVTEMGQEVTMRCQPILGHNTVFWYRQTMMQGLELLAYFRNRAPLDDSGMPKDRFSAEMPDATLATLKIQPSEPRDSAVYFCASAARGETQYFGPGTRLLVL.

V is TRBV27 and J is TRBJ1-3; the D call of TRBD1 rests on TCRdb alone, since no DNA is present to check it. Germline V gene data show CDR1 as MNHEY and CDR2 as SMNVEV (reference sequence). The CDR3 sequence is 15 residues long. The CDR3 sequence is CASSPTGQGADTIYF.

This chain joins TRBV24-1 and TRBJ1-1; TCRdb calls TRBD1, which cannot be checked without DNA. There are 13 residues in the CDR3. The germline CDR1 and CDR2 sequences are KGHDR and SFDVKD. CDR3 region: CATSDSTVTEAFF.

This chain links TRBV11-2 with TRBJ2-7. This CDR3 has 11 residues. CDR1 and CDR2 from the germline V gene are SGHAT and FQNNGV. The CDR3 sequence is CASSHTMGQYF.

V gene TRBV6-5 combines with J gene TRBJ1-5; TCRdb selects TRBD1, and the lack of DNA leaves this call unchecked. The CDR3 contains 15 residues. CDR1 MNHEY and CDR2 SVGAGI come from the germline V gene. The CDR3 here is CASSWSGQGDQPQHF.

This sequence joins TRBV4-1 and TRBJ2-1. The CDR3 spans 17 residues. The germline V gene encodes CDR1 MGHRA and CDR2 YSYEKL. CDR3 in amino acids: CASSQVPWGRNYNEQFF.

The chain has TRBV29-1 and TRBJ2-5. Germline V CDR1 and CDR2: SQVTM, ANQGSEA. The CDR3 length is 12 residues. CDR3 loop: CSVEDQRKTQYF.

The CDR3 spells CASSRGDFYGYTF. The rearrangement joins TRBV4-2 to TRBJ1-2. Germline V gene data show CDR1 as LGHNA and CDR2 as YNFKEQ. This CDR3 is built from 13 residues.

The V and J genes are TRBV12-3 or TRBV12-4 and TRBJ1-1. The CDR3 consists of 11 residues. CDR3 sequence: CASSINTEAFF.